The sequence of this T cell receptor (beta chain) was determined in a study of OX40 agonist ivuxolimab in advanced cancers. Study findings and constraints: The authors did not determine the antigen specificity of the expanded peripheral T cells. CD8+ T cells showed, on average, more clonal expansion than CD4+ cells.

Using immunoSEQ multiplex PCR, the repertoire was profiled, and TCRdb retains in-frame clones only, with some absent. The sample has approximately 79,000 clones; more than 75% are singletons. With regard to this clone: Its specificity is not known.

This specimen consisted of CD4+ or CD8+ T cells sorted from blood, obtained in a trial of the OX40 agonist ivuxolimab. This receptor was taken from an adult with an advanced solid tumor such as melanoma, head and neck, liver or kidney cancer.

The CDR3 DNA follows: TGCGCCAGCAGCCAAGACCGGGGGACCTCCTACGAGCAGTACTTC. Translating gives CASSQDRGTSYEQYF. The rearrangement links TRBV4-3 to TRBJ2-7; tentative D call: TRBD2 (6 bases). The ends were cut back, 0 bases at V and 0 bases at J, with 9 bases in the middle. The CDR3 length is 15 residues. Germline V lookup: CDR1 LGHNA, CDR2 YSLEER.